This T cell receptor (beta chain) was recovered during a study of cytomegalovirus exposure and HLA in healthy donors. General study points: Within the data, a cluster of highly shared sequence variants was likely a sequencing artifact. Immune exposure was documented only through CMV serostatus.

Amplification used 60 Vbeta primers and 13 Jbeta primers. Assay: immunoSEQ multiplex PCR; the TCRdb copy retains only in-frame clones and omits some. The sample lists 150,000 to 170,000 clones; over 70% were seen once. This clone was seen a few times. Its antigen remains unknown. This clonotype was obtained from a man aged 25 to 45 in good health and CMV-seropositive. The sequenced sample consisted of PBMCs.

This chain's CDR3 is CASSLEGGSSTDTQYF. CDR3 sequence (DNA): TGCGCCAGCAGCTTGGAAGGGGGATCGAGCACAGATACGCAGTATTTT. The chain employs TRBV5-1 and TRBJ2-3, with D maybe TRBD1 (6 bases). The CDR3 length is 16 residues. V shed 0 bases and J shed 0 bases, with 11 bases lying between them. CDR1 and CDR2 (germline): SGHRS, YFSETQ.